This T cell receptor (beta chain) stems from a study of vaccination and CD4 T cells after COVID-19. About this clonotype itself: What it binds is unknown.

Treatment: roughly ten-day PBMC culture with coronavirus spike peptide pools or control peptides (ViraFEST assay). With V trimmed by 2 bases and J by 6 bases, 6 bases remained unmatched. CDR1 is MNHEY, CDR2 SMNVEV, per germline (reference sequence). The CDR3 length is 15 residues. Sequencing of cultured CD4+ T cell DNA used the Oncomine TCR Beta short-read assay. TCRdb re-called the PCR reads through MiXCR, storing one row per CDR3 protein. The table lists around 8,100 distinct CDR3 sequences, around 62% of them singletons. The chain links TRBV27 to TRBJ2-1, with 8 bases fitting TRBD2. The material sequenced was cultured CD4+ T cells from blood, taken after SARS-CoV-2 vaccination. This TCR came from a human donor with COVID-19. In DNA, the CDR3 is TGTGCCAGCAGTTTAGAACGGGGGGGCTTCAATGAGCAGTTCTTC. This sequence encodes CASSLERGGFNEQFF.